The 7 T cell receptor beta chains given below trace back to one sample, sequenced in a study of Graves' ophthalmopathy and Graves' hyperthyroidism listed by TCRdb under 2018. The listed sequencing device is Illumina HiSeq 2000. For repertoire sequencing, the TCR beta CDR3 regions were amplified from RNA transcripts. A first-round RT-PCR used HTBI primers with the Qiagen OneStep RT-PCR kit, followed by a second-round multiplex PCR, size selection and purification. The public reads were quality trimmed at Q25 with fastp and then assembled into clones with MiXCR by TCRdb, keeping productive beta chains. Merged by CDR3 protein, the rows form single entries marked with the most common genes and DNA. The sample yields over a million distinct CDR3 sequences; roughly two fifths were counted once. Of the sample, approximately 12% is held by the ten largest clones. Specimen: peripheral blood or thyroid tissue (not recorded which). These receptors were obtained from an adult man with Graves' hyperthyroidism.

This sequence joins TRBV5-1 and TRBJ2-5; 14 bases match TRBD2. Germline assignment: CDR1 SGHRS and CDR2 YFSETQ. The CDR3 spans 17 residues. V lost 6 bases, J lost 4 bases, and 11 bases stayed unmatched. CDR3 coding DNA: TGCGCCAGCAAGTTGGGACTAGCGGGAGCCCTCCCAGAGACCCAGTACTTC. Translated, it gives CASKLGLAGALPETQYF.

The chain combines TRBV7-9 with TRBJ1-5, with D possibly TRBD1 on 5 matching bases. Germline V CDR1 and CDR2: SEHNR, FQNEAQ (reference sequence). V lost 5 bases and J lost 0, with 11 bases in between. The CDR3 runs 15 residues. CDR3 nucleotide sequence: TGTGCCAGCAGCCAGACAGTCAATAGCAATCAGCCCCAGCATTTT. This encodes CASSQTVNSNQPQHF. Drawing the rest from reference TRBV7-9 and TRBJ1-5, the complete variable domain is DTGVSQNPRHKITKRGQNVTFRCDPISEHNRLYWYRQTLGQGPEFLTYFQNEAQLEKSRLLSDRFSAERPKGSFSTLEIQRTEQGDSAMYLCASSQTVNSNQPQHFGDGTRLSIL.

This clonotype occurred a few times. The chain joins TRBV10-2 to TRBJ1-1; D is possibly TRBD1 (5 bases). The germline gives CDR1 WSHSY, CDR2 SAAADI. Trimming left V 5 bases short and J 6 bases short, with 13 bases between. CDR3 size: 13 residues. The CDR3 DNA follows: TGCGCCAGCAGTCAGGGTCCTGGGCCTGAAGCTTTCTTT. This sequence encodes CASSQGPGPEAFF.

The table lists this clonotype with many counts. Its ends do not fully match the called genes, so a read error is possible. This sequence joins TRBV7-2 and TRBJ1-1; D gene uncertain. This CDR3 spans 14 amino acids. In germline, CDR1 is SGHTA, CDR2 FQGNSA. CDR3 in DNA: TGCGCCAGCAGCTTGGATGCAGCGAACACTGAAGCTTTCTTT. Its protein is CASSLDAANTEAFF.

V usage is TRBV3-1 and J usage is TRBJ2-6; D not resolved. With 6 bases removed from V and 11 bases from J, the gap between germline ends came to 11 bases. This CDR3 contains 12 residues. The germline gives CDR1 LGHDT, CDR2 YNNKEL (reference sequence). The DNA of the CDR3 is TGTGCCAGCAGTAGAACATTGGACGTCCTGACTTTC. It translates to CASSRTLDVLTF. The whole variable domain, remainder taken from reference TRBV3-1 and TRBJ2-6, is DTAVSQTPKYLVTQMGNDKSIKCEQNLGHDTMYWYKQDSKKFLKIMFSYNNKELIINETVPNRFSPKSPDKAHLNLHINSLELGDSAVYFCASSRTLDVLTFGAGSRLTVL.

This clonotype was detected ten times or more. V gene TRBV4-1 combines with J gene TRBJ2-5; the match to TRBD2 covers 7 bases. The junction had 7 bases not matched to a gene; V was cut back by 5 bases and J by 1 base. Germline V gene lookup returns CDR1 MGHRA and CDR2 YSYEKL. The CDR3 totals 15 residues. In DNA form, the CDR3 reads TGCGCCAGCAGCGAACACTCTAGCGGCCAAGAGACCCAGTACTTC. Its protein is CASSEHSSGQETQYF.

This clonotype was picked up a small number of times. This sequence joins TRBV5-8 and TRBJ1-2, with 8 bases fitting TRBD1. This CDR3 has 15 amino acids. Unmatched junction bases numbered 8, after V lost 2 bases and J lost 5 bases. CDR1 and CDR2 from the germline V gene are SGHTS and YDEGEE. The CDR3 coding sequence is TGTGCCAGCAGCTTAAGGCGGGACAGGCGGTATGGCTACACCTTC. Amino acids: CASSLRRDRRYGYTF.